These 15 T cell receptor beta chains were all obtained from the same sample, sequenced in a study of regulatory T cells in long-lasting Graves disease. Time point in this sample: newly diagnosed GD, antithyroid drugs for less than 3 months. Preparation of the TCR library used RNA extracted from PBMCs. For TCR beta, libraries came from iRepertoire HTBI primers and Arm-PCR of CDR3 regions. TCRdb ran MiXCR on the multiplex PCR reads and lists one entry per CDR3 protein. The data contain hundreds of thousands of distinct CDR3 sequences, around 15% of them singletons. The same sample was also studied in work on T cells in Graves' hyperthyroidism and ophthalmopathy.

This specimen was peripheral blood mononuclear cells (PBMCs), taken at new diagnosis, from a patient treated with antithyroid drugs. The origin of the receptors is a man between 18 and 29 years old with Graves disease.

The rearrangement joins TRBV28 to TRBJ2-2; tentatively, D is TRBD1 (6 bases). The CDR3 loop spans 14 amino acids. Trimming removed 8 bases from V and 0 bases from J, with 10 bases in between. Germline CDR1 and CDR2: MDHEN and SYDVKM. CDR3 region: CASDRQANTGELFF. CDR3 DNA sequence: TGTGCCAGCGATCGACAGGCGAACACCGGGGAGCTGTTTTTT.

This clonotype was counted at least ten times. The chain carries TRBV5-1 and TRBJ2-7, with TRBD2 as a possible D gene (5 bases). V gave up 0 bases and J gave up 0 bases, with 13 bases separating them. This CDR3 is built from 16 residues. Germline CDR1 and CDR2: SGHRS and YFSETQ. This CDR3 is CASSLVTRVSSYEQYF. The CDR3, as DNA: TGCGCCAGCAGCTTGGTAACGAGGGTCAGCTCCTACGAGCAGTACTTC.

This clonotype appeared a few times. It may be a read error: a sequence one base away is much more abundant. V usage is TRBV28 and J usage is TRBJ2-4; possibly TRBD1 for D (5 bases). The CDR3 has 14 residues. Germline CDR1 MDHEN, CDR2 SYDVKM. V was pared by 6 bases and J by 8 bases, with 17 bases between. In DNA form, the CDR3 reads TGTGCCAGCAGGAAGGCCGTACAAGGGGACATTCAGTACTTC. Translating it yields CASRKAVQGDIQYF.

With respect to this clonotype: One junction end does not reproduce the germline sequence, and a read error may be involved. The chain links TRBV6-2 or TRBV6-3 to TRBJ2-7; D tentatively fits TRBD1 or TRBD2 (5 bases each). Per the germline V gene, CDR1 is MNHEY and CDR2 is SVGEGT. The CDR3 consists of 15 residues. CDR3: CASGYSGGPTYGQYF. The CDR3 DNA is TGTGCCAGCGGTTACTCTGGGGGACCAACTTACGGGCAGTACTTC.

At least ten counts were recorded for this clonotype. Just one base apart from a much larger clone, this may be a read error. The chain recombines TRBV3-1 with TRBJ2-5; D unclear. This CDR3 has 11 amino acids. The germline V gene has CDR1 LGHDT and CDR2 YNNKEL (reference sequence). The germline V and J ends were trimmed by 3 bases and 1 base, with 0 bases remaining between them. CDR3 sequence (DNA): TGTGCCAGCAGCCACCAAGAGACCCAGTACTTC. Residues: CASSHQETQYF.

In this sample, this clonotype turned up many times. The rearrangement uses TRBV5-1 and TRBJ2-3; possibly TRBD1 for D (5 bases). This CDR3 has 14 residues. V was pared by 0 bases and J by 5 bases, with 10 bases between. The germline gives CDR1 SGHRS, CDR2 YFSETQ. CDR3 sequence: CASSLGGSRDTQYF. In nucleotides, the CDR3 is TGCGCCAGCAGCTTGGGGGGCTCTAGAGATACGCAGTATTTT.

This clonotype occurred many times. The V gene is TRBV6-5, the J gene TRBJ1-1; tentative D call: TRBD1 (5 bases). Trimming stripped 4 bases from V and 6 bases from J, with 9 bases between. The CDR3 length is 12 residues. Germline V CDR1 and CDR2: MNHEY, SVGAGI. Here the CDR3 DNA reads TGTGCCAGCAGTTGGGGGGGGGCTGAAGCTTTCTTT. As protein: CASSWGGAEAFF.

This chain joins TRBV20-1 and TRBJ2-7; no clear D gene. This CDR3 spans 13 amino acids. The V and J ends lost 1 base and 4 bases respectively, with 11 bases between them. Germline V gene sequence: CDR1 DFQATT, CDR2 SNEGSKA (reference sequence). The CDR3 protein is CSARVLGSYEQYF. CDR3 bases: TGCAGTGCTAGAGTATTAGGCTCTTACGAGCAGTACTTC.

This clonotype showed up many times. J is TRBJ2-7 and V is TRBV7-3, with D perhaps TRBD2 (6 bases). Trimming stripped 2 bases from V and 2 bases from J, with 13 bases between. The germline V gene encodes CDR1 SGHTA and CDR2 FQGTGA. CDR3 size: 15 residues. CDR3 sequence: CASSLSSSEAYEQYF. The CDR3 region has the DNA TGTGCCAGCAGCTTATCGTCTAGCGAGGCCTACGAGCAGTACTTC.

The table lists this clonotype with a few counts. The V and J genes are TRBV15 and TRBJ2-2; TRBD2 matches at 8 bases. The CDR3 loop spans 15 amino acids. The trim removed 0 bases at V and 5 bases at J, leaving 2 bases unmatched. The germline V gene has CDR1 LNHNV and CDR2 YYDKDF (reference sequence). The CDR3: CATSRDRGGTGELFF. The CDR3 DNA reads TGTGCCACCAGCAGAGATCGGGGGGGGACCGGGGAGCTGTTTTTT. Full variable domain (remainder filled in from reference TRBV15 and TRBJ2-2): DAMVIQNPRYQVTQFGKPVTLSCSQTLNHNVMYWYQQKSSQAPKLLFHYYDKDFNNEADTPDNFQSRRPNTSFCFLDIRSPGLGDTAMYLCATSRDRGGTGELFFGEGSRLTVL.

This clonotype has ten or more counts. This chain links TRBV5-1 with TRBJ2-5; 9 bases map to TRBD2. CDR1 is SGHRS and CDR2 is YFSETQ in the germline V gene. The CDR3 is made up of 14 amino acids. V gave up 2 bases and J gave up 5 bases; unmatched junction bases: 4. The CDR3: CASSFSGSDETQYF. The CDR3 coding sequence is TGCGCCAGCAGCTTTAGCGGGAGTGATGAGACCCAGTACTTC.

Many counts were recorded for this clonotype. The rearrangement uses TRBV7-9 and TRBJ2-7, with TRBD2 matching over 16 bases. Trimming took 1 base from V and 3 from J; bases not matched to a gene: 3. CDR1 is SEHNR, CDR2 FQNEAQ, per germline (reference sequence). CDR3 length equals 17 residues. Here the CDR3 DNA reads TGTGCCAGCAGCTTAGGCGGGACTAGCGGGAGGGACTACGAGCAGTACTTC. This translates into CASSLGGTSGRDYEQYF.

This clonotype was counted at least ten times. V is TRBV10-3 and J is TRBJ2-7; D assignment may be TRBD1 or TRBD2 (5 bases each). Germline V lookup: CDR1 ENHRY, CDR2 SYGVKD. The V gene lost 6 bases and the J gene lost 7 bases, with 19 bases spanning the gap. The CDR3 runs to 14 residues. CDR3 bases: TGTGCCATCAGGCCCGGGGCTAGCTCGGGTGAGCAGTACTTC. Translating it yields CAIRPGASSGEQYF.

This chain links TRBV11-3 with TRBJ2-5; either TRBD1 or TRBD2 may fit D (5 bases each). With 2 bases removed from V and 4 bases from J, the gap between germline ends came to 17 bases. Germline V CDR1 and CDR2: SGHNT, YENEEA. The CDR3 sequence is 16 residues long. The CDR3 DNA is TGTGCCAGCAGCTTACGAGGGGTTCGAGGGGCAGAGACCCAGTACTTC. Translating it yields CASSLRGVRGAETQYF.

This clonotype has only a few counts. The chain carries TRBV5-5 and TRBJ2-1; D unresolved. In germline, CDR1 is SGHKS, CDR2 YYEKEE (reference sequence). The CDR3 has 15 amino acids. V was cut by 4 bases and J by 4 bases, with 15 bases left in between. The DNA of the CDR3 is TGTGCCAGCAGCCCTGATGGTAGACCGTACAATGAGCAGTTCTTC. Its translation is CASSPDGRPYNEQFF.